These T cell receptor beta chains were read from a single sample in a study of shared clonotypes between healthy human individuals. The table came from immunoSEQ multiplex PCR; TCRdb's copy has only in-frame clones and leaves some out. The sample includes under 550,000 clones, 90% to 96% seen only once; the top ten take under 0.06%. What was sequenced was naive CD4+ T cells sorted from blood. These receptors came from a woman between 25 and 40 years old in good health. Each CDR3 is given with its conserved first and last residue. D genes are given only for firm matches. Clone size is stated in some rows and not others, as once, few, many or a class when expanded.

V	length	J	D	size	DNA	CDR3
TRBV5-8	15	TRBJ2-7	.	.	TGTGCCAGCAGCCCGAGGCAGCGGGCAGCCTACGAGCAGTACTTC	CASSPRQRAAYEQYF
TRBV2	13	TRBJ2-7	TRBD2	.	TGTGCCAGCGGGGGGGACTACTCCTACGAGCAGTACTTC	CASGGDYSYEQYF
TRBV19	15	TRBJ2-2	TRBD2	once	TGTGCCAGTAACGCCGGACTAGCGGTGGGCGGGGAGCTGTTTTTT	CASNAGLAVGGELFF
TRBV5-1	15	TRBJ1-4	TRBD1	.	TGCGCCAGCAGCTTGACAGGGGGTCTTCCAGAAAAACTGTTTTTT	CASSLTGGLPEKLFF
TRBV6-1	13	TRBJ2-7	.	.	TGTGCCAGCAGGGACAGAATTTTAGAAGAGCAGTACTTC	CASRDRILEEQYF
TRBV2	17	TRBJ2-1	TRBD2	.	TGTGCCAGCACTGTAGGTAGCGGGAGTCTCTTTGTGAATGAGCAGTTCTTC	CASTVGSGSLFVNEQFF
TRBV5-8	19	TRBJ2-6	TRBD1	.	TGTGCCAGCAGCTCCGAATGGGACAGGCCTTCCTCTGGGGCCAACGTCCTGACTTTC	CASSSEWDRPSSGANVLTF
TRBV6-1	15	TRBJ1-5	.	.	TGTGCCAGCAGTGAGGGCAGTTATAGCAATCAGCCCCAGCATTTT	CASSEGSYSNQPQHF
TRBV7-8	17	TRBJ2-1	TRBD2	.	TGTGCCAGCAGCTTAGAGGTTGCGGGAGGGCAATCTGGTGAGCAGTTCTTC	CASSLEVAGGQSGEQFF
TRBV29-1	14	TRBJ2-7	TRBD1	.	TGCAGCGTTGAGGGGACAGGGGGCCCCTACGAGCAGTACTTC	CSVEGTGGPYEQYF
TRBV6-1	13	TRBJ2-1	TRBD2	.	TGTGCCAGCAGACTAGCGGGAACCAATGAGCAGTTCTTC	CASRLAGTNEQFF
TRBV5-4	14	TRBJ2-7	TRBD1	.	TGTGCCAGCAGCCTAGGGACAGGGCGCTACGAGCAGTACTTC	CASSLGTGRYEQYF
TRBV6-5	14	TRBJ1-5	.	.	TGTGCCAGCAGTTACTCGAGATCGGTGCTCCCCCAGCATTTT	CASSYSRSVLPQHF
TRBV11-2	13	TRBJ2-4	TRBD2	once	TGTGCCAGCAGGAGCAGCGGGAGGGACATTCAGTACTTC	CASRSSGRDIQYF
TRBV27	14	TRBJ2-1	.	.	TGTGCCAGCAGTTTAGGTGGCTCCTACAATGAGCAGTTCTTC	CASSLGGSYNEQFF
TRBV4-1	16	TRBJ2-7	.	.	TGCGCCAGCAGAGGGGCCACTCGAGACAAGTCCTACGAGCAGTACTTC	CASRGATRDKSYEQYF
TRBV4-1	13	TRBJ2-7	TRBD1	few	TGCGCCAGCAGCCCCAGGGGGCGGTACGAGCAGTACTTC	CASSPRGRYEQYF
TRBV5-4	15	TRBJ2-3	.	.	TGTGCCAGCAGCTTGGCCTCTGGGAACACAGATACGCAGTATTTT	CASSLASGNTDTQYF
TRBV9	19	TRBJ2-7	TRBD2	.	TGTGCCAGCAGCGGTCCAGACCTCTTAACTTCCGGGACTAGCTACGAGCAGTACTTC	CASSGPDLLTSGTSYEQYF
TRBV28	15	TRBJ2-7	.	.	TGTGCCAGCAGTCCCCCGGGTACATACTCCTACGAGCAGTACTTC	CASSPPGTYSYEQYF
TRBV27	14	TRBJ2-7	.	.	TGTGCCAGCAGTTTTTTGCCGGCCCTATACGAGCAGTACTTC	CASSFLPALYEQYF
TRBV5-6	14	TRBJ2-7	.	.	TGTGCCAGCAGCTTGGCTAGAATCTCCTACGAGCAGTACTTC	CASSLARISYEQYF
TRBV19	17	TRBJ2-7	TRBD2	.	TGTGCCAGTAGTGCAGCCGGGACTAGCGGGGGAACCTACGAGCAGTACTTC	CASSAAGTSGGTYEQYF
TRBV28	14	TRBJ1-6	.	.	TGTGCCAGCATTTTTAGCCAGGGTGGTACACCCCTCCACTTT	CASIFSQGGTPLHF
TRBV15	15	TRBJ1-5	.	.	TGTGCCACCAGCAGAGAGGGAGACAGCAATCAGCCCCAGCATTTT	CATSREGDSNQPQHF
TRBV5-1	14	TRBJ1-4	TRBD1	.	TGCGCCAGCAGCACTGGACAGGGGGGTGAAAAACTGTTTTTT	CASSTGQGGEKLFF
TRBV7-9	16	TRBJ2-7	TRBD2	once	TGTGCCAGCAGCCCTGGACTAGCGGGAGGTTATGGAGAGCAGTACTTC	CASSPGLAGGYGEQYF
TRBV27	13	TRBJ1-5	.	.	TGTGCCAGCAGTTCGATGGTCTATCAGCCCCAGCATTTT	CASSSMVYQPQHF
TRBV5-1	14	TRBJ2-5	.	.	TGCGCCAGCAGCTTGTCAGGACCTAGGGAGACCCAGTACTTC	CASSLSGPRETQYF
TRBV29-1	22	TRBJ2-1	.	.	TGCAGCGTTGAAGATATTGCGGCCGAGAGTCACATTCTCCTCGATCGGGGAAAGGAGCAGTTCTTC	CSVEDIAAESHILLDRGKEQFF
TRBV7-8	14	TRBJ2-7	TRBD2	.	TGTGCCAGCAGCTCCACTAGCGACGCCTACGAGCAGTACTTC	CASSSTSDAYEQYF
TRBV15	15	TRBJ1-1	.	.	TGTGCCACCAGCAGAAAGAGGGGGACGGGGACTGAAGCTTTCTTT	CATSRKRGTGTEAFF
TRBV7-2	13	TRBJ2-7	TRBD2	.	TGTGCCAGCAGATTAGCGGGAAGCCACGAGCAGTACTTC	CASRLAGSHEQYF
TRBV25-1	15	TRBJ2-5	.	.	TGTGCCAGCGCAGGGCTTGGTAACAGCCAAGAGACCCAGTACTTC	CASAGLGNSQETQYF
TRBV5-1	18	TRBJ2-5	TRBD1	.	TGCGCCAGCAGCTTTACCGGGACAGGGCTCATGATCCAAGAGACCCAGTACTTC	CASSFTGTGLMIQETQYF
TRBV4-1	19	TRBJ2-1	.	.	TGCGCCAGCAGCCAAGATCATCCCGGCCGTTGGAGTTTACACAATGAGCAGTTCTTC	CASSQDHPGRWSLHNEQFF
TRBV30	15	TRBJ2-2	TRBD2	.	TGTGCCTGGAACCGCGGACTAGAAGGAACCGGGGAGCTGTTTTTT	CAWNRGLEGTGELFF
TRBV19	14	TRBJ2-1	.	.	TGTGCCAGTAGTATTAAAAGTAAGTGGACCGAGCAGTTCTTC	CASSIKSKWTEQFF
TRBV18	14	TRBJ2-7	.	.	TGTGCCAGCTCACCACGGGAAAGCTCCTACGAGCAGTACTTC	CASSPRESSYEQYF
TRBV6-4	18	TRBJ2-7	.	.	TGTGCCAGCAGTGACTCGTCGGGACTCCAGTGGGACTCCTACGAGCAGTACTTC	CASSDSSGLQWDSYEQYF
TRBV6-6	12	TRBJ2-1	.	.	TGTGCCAGCTCCGGCACTTGGGATGAGCAGTTCTTC	CASSGTWDEQFF
TRBV5-1	15	TRBJ2-1	.	.	TGCGCCAGCAGCCCGGAGGCACCGAGTTACAATGAGCAGTTCTTC	CASSPEAPSYNEQFF
TRBV4-1	15	TRBJ2-5	TRBD1	.	TGCGCCAGCAGCACGGGGACAGTCTTCCAAGAGACCCAGTACTTC	CASSTGTVFQETQYF
TRBV6-1	13	TRBJ1-2	TRBD1	.	TGTGCCAGCAGTGATAGACAGGGTAGGGGCTACACCTTC	CASSDRQGRGYTF
TRBV27	15	TRBJ2-7	.	.	TGTGCCAGCAGTGCCGACCGGGACTTATCCTACGAGCAGTACTTC	CASSADRDLSYEQYF
TRBV7-9	12	TRBJ2-7	TRBD2	.	TGTGCCAGCAGCTTAGGGGAGGGCGAGCAGTACTTC	CASSLGEGEQYF
TRBV15	15	TRBJ1-1	TRBD1	.	TGTGCCACCAGCAGAGATCGGACAGGGAGCACTGAAGCTTTCTTT	CATSRDRTGSTEAFF
TRBV19	16	TRBJ1-4	.	once	TGTGCCAGTAGGACAGGACCGGGCGAAGATAATGAAAAACTGTTTTTT	CASRTGPGEDNEKLFF
TRBV15	14	TRBJ2-7	.	once	TGTGCCACCAGCAGAGATTGGCTCTCCTACGAGCAGTACTTC	CATSRDWLSYEQYF
TRBV30	15	TRBJ2-3	TRBD2	once	TGTGCCTGGAGTCTCGGCGGGAGGGATACAGATACGCAGTATTTT	CAWSLGGRDTDTQYF
TRBV6-5	13	TRBJ1-1	.	.	TGTGCCAGCAGACCCCAGCTGAACACTGAAGCTTTCTTT	CASRPQLNTEAFF
TRBV11-3	15	TRBJ2-7	TRBD1	.	TGTGCCAGCAGCACGGCGGTGGGGGACAGAAGGGAGCAGTACTTC	CASSTAVGDRREQYF
TRBV5-4	11	TRBJ2-4	.	.	TGTGCCAGCAGCACAGGGACGGTTCAGTACTTC	CASSTGTVQYF
TRBV30	16	TRBJ1-4	TRBD1	.	TGTGCCTGGCCACTACAGGGGTTCATGAATAATGAAAAACTGTTTTTT	CAWPLQGFMNNEKLFF
TRBV11-2	17	TRBJ2-6	.	.	TGTGCCAGCAGCTTAGGGCGACTAAGCTCTGGGGCCAACGTCCTGACTTTC	CASSLGRLSSGANVLTF
TRBV29-1	14	TRBJ1-5	TRBD1	.	TGCAGCGTGGGACAGGGGGCTTCGGATCAGCCCCAGCATTTT	CSVGQGASDQPQHF
TRBV19	13	TRBJ2-5	.	.	TGTGCCAGTAGTCCCGAGGTATGGAAGACCCAGTACTTC	CASSPEVWKTQYF
TRBV6-5	15	TRBJ2-1	.	.	TGTGCCAGCAGTTACGAGGGGCTGGCCTACAATGAGCAGTTCTTC	CASSYEGLAYNEQFF
TRBV7-2	16	TRBJ1-1	.	.	TGTGCCAGCAGCAAAGGACACGTAAACCTGATGAACAGAGCTTTCTTT	CASSKGHVNLMNRAFF